Listed here are 29 T cell receptor beta chains from one sample, sequenced in a study of molecular identifiers for immune sequencing clone quantification. TCRdb reanalysed the PCR reads using MiXCR and keeps one entry per CDR3 protein. The data show more than 60,000 distinct CDR3 sequences, 15% to 20% seen once. Sequencing was performed on naive CD8+ T cells from blood, with Jurkat cell RNA spiked in. Subset of the sample: FACS-sorted CD8+CD4-CCR7+CD45RA+ naive T cells. The receptors derive from a human donor in good health. Some libraries in this study had Jurkat cell RNA spiked in.

The chain uses TRBV12-3 or TRBV12-4 and TRBJ2-7; 7 nucleotides align to TRBD1. The CDR3 spans 16 residues. Losses at the gene ends were 7 bases for V and 0 bases for J; bases not matched to a gene: 12. The CDR3 nucleotides read TGTGCCAGCACCGAGAGGCCCGGGACAGCCTCCTACGAGCAGTACTTC. This gives the protein CASTERPGTASYEQYF.

This clonotype came up many times. V is TRBV28 and J is TRBJ2-7, with TRBD2 matching over 8 bases. V lost 3 bases to trimming and J lost 6 bases; unmatched junction nucleotides: 7. The V gene's germline CDR1 is MDHEN and CDR2 SYDVKM. This CDR3 region has 14 residues. DNA for the CDR3: TGTGCCAGCAGTTTGCCAGCGGGAGCTTTCGAGCAGTACTTC. Translating gives CASSLPAGAFEQYF.

This clonotype was recorded many times. The gene calls are TRBV19 and TRBJ2-7, with D perhaps assigned TRBD1 or TRBD2 (5 bases each). CDR1 LNHDA and CDR2 SQIVND come from the germline V gene (reference sequence). V lost 6 bases and J lost 4, with 10 bases in between. This CDR3 has 12 residues. Here the CDR3 DNA reads TGTGCCAGTAGCAGGGACGGATACGAGCAGTACTTC. Translated: CASSRDGYEQYF.

This clonotype has ten or more counts. The V gene is TRBV12-2, the J gene TRBJ2-3. TRBV12-2 is tagged as a pseudogene. The CDR3 has 16 residues. The CDR3 loop is CASRCVAVTSTDTQYF. The DNA of the CDR3 is TGTGCAAGTCGCTGCGTAGCGGTAACTAGCACAGATACGCAGTATTTT.

This clonotype showed up many times. V and J are TRBV20-1 and TRBJ2-3, with 12 bases lining up with TRBD2. The CDR3 has 18 residues. Germline lookup yields CDR1 DFQATT and CDR2 SNEGSKA (reference sequence). V dropped 6 bases and J dropped 5; count of bases not matched to a gene: 18. Here the CDR3 reads CSARTSGIILRYRDTQYF. For the CDR3, the DNA is TGCAGTGCGAGGACTAGCGGGATTATTCTCCGATATAGAGATACGCAGTATTTT.

The chain combines TRBV11-2 with TRBJ2-7; TRBD1 matches at 7 bases. The V and J ends lost 0 bases and 0 bases, in that order; junction bases with no gene match: 8. Germline loops: CDR1 SGHAT, CDR2 FQNNGV. The CDR3 sequence is 17 residues long. In DNA, the CDR3 is TGTGCCAGCAGCTTAGATAAAGGGGGCCCTTACTCCTACGAGCAGTACTTC. Translation gives CASSLDKGGPYSYEQYF.

The V call is TRBV20-1, the J call TRBJ2-2; unclear D gene. This CDR3 has 15 amino acids. CDR1 is DFQATT, CDR2 SNEGSKA, per germline (reference sequence). V gave up 0 bases and J gave up 2 bases, with 10 bases separating them. In DNA, the CDR3 is TGCAGTGCTAGAGACCTAGAGAGTAACACCGGGGAGCTGTTTTTT. This codes for CSARDLESNTGELFF.

This chain links TRBV27 with TRBJ2-3; D is undetermined. Trimming pared 4 bases from V and 4 bases from J, leaving 24 bases between. Per germline, CDR1 MNHEY and CDR2 SMNVEV (reference sequence). The CDR3 totals 18 residues. The CDR3 bases are TGTGCCAGCAGTTCTAACTACAAGAACCCGGACGGGCCAGATACGCAGTATTTT. Amino acid sequence: CASSSNYKNPDGPDTQYF.

This chain uses TRBV20-1 with TRBJ2-7; 7 bases fit TRBD2. J gave up 2 bases and V 5 bases, and 9 bases lay outside the gene matches. The CDR3 extends over 14 amino acids. Germline loops: CDR1 DFQATT, CDR2 SNEGSKA (reference sequence). CDR3 bases: TGCAGTGCTGAAGAAGGACTAGTTACCTACGAGCAGTACTTC. Amino acid sequence: CSAEEGLVTYEQYF.

This clonotype occurred many times. This chain joins TRBV11-2 and TRBJ1-5; tentative D call: TRBD1 (6 bases). The CDR3 has 14 residues. V lost 5 bases and J lost 6, with 14 bases in between. Looked up from germline, CDR1 is SGHAT and CDR2 is FQNNGV. The CDR3 reads CASSGTEGGQPQHF. In DNA, the CDR3 is TGTGCCAGCAGCGGTACTGAGGGGGGTCAGCCCCAGCATTTT.

This clonotype was seen repeatedly, ten times or more. V gene TRBV6-6 combines with J gene TRBJ2-2; possible D gene TRBD1, 6 bases. V dropped 0 bases and J dropped 2 bases, with 13 bases sitting between them. Germline values: CDR1 MNHNY, CDR2 SVGAGI (reference sequence). The CDR3 runs 17 residues. The chain's CDR3 is CASSYSSGALNTGELFF. The DNA of the CDR3 is TGTGCCAGCAGTTACTCATCAGGGGCTCTCAACACCGGGGAGCTGTTTTTT.

This clonotype was recorded many times. This chain uses TRBV12-3 or TRBV12-4 with TRBJ2-7, with 7 bases lining up with TRBD2. The CDR3 is 16 residues long. With V trimmed by 2 bases and J by 1 base, 8 bases remained unmatched. The CDR3 nucleotides read TGTGCCAGCAGTTTAACGGGGGGAGAAGGGTCCTACGAGCAGTACTTC. Its translation is CASSLTGGEGSYEQYF.

This clonotype has a count of ten or more. The chain employs TRBV7-2 and TRBJ2-2; the D is unclear. V was cut by 0 bases and J by 2 bases, with 7 bases left in between. The CDR3 is made up of 15 amino acids. The germline V gene encodes CDR1 SGHTA and CDR2 FQGNSA. CDR3 DNA sequence: TGTGCCAGCAGCTTAGCGTTGATTAACACCGGGGAGCTGTTTTTT. This translates into CASSLALINTGELFF. Looking up the rest from reference TRBV7-2 and TRBJ2-2 gives the full variable domain: GAGVSQSPSNKVTEKGKDVELRCDPISGHTALYWYRQSLGQGLEFLIYFQGNSAPDKSGLPSDRFSAERTGGSVSTLTIQRTQQEDSAVYLCASSLALINTGELFFGEGSRLTVL.

This clonotype was counted only a few times. This may stem from a read error, because a much larger clone lies one nucleotide away. The CDR3 here is CASSKSTLGGEKLFF. The CDR3 nucleotides are TGTGCCAGCAGCAAATCGACCTTGGGCGGTGAAAAACTGTTTTTT. The chain is built from TRBV13 and TRBJ1-4; no clear D. The CDR3 runs to 15 residues. The V and J ends lost 5 bases and 7 bases respectively, with 17 bases between them. CDR1 is PRHDT, CDR2 FYEKMQ, per germline (reference sequence).

This clonotype showed up many times. The rearrangement uses TRBV7-9 and TRBJ2-7; no clear D. CDR3 length equals 14 residues. Deletions cut 1 base from V and 2 bases from J, with 9 bases between. The germline CDR1 and CDR2 sequences are SEHNR and FQNEAQ (reference sequence). The CDR3: CASSLGVVAYEQYF. CDR3 nucleotides: TGTGCCAGCAGCTTAGGGGTGGTTGCCTACGAGCAGTACTTC.

The chain recombines TRBV4-3 with TRBJ2-1; 11 bases match TRBD2. This CDR3 contains 17 residues. Germline V gene sequence: CDR1 LGHNA, CDR2 YSLEER. The V segment lost 1 base and the J segment 5 bases; nucleotides outside the gene matches: 7. The CDR3 DNA is TGCGCCAGCAGCCAAGCTCCGGGACTAGCGGAAAACAATGAGCAGTTCTTC. This encodes CASSQAPGLAENNEQFF.

This clonotype was recorded many times. The rearrangement uses TRBV25-1 and TRBJ2-1; 8 bases agree with TRBD2. Unmatched junction bases numbered 5, after V lost 8 bases and J lost 5 bases. Per the germline V gene, CDR1 is MGHDK and CDR2 is SYGVNS. The length of the CDR3 is 13 residues. CDR3 loop: CASGAGGNNEQFF. In DNA form, the CDR3 reads TGTGCCAGCGGGGCGGGAGGTAACAATGAGCAGTTCTTC.

This clonotype was recorded at least ten times. The chain recombines TRBV7-2 with TRBJ2-5, with 8 bases that match TRBD2. Germline CDR1 is SGHTA and CDR2 is FQGNSA. V lost 2 bases, J lost 4 bases, and 15 bases stayed unmatched. The CDR3 runs 18 residues. The CDR3 region has the DNA TGTGCCAGCAGCTTAATCCTGGCGGGAGGTCAATACGGAGAGACCCAGTACTTC. It specifies CASSLILAGGQYGETQYF.

This clonotype was picked up many times. The V call is TRBV29-1, the J call TRBJ2-7, with 7 bases lining up with TRBD1. The CDR3 sequence is 13 residues long. V shed 4 bases and J 0 bases; nucleotides not matched to a gene: 3. CDR1 SQVTM and CDR2 ANQGSEA come from the germline V gene. The CDR3 protein is CSVVGGSSYEQYF. In DNA, the CDR3 is TGCAGCGTTGTAGGGGGCAGCTCCTACGAGCAGTACTTC.

Regarding this clonotype: Since a much larger clone is just one base distant, this may be a read error. The rearrangement uses TRBV9 and TRBJ2-7, with no clear D. Trimming removed 2 bases from V and 5 bases from J, with 11 bases in between. Germline-derived CDR1 and CDR2 are SGDLS and YYNGEE. The CDR3 length is 13 residues. CDR3 loop: CASSVGWADEQYF. CDR3 coding DNA: TGTGCCAGCAGCGTGGGGTGGGCCGACGAGCAGTACTTC.

There are many counts of this clonotype. J is TRBJ2-2 and V is TRBV7-2; D remains ambiguous. Looked up from germline, CDR1 is SGHTA and CDR2 is FQGNSA. This CDR3 is 15 amino acids long. Trimming cost V 4 bases and J 3 bases, with 12 bases left between them. The CDR3 region has the DNA TGTGCCAGCAGCTCCCCCCTGGGTCACACCGGGGAGCTGTTTTTT. This sequence encodes CASSSPLGHTGELFF. Full variable domain (missing parts from reference TRBV7-2 and TRBJ2-2): GAGVSQSPSNKVTEKGKDVELRCDPISGHTALYWYRQSLGQGLEFLIYFQGNSAPDKSGLPSDRFSAERTGGSVSTLTIQRTQQEDSAVYLCASSSPLGHTGELFFGEGSRLTVL.

This clonotype has at least ten counts. The V gene is TRBV4-1, the J gene TRBJ2-7; weak D call: TRBD2 (6 bases). V lost 2 bases and J 3 bases, leaving 11 bases between the germline ends. CDR1 is MGHRA and CDR2 is YSYEKL in the germline V gene. The CDR3 length is 14 residues. In DNA form, the CDR3 reads TGCGCCAGCAGCCAACTGCTGACTAGCTACGAGCAGTACTTC. The encoded protein is CASSQLLTSYEQYF.

Ten or more counts support this clonotype. The chain couples TRBV24-1 to TRBJ2-3; D not certain. Germline loops: CDR1 KGHDR, CDR2 SFDVKD. The CDR3 runs 15 residues. V gave up 4 bases and J gave up 0 bases, with 10 bases separating them. This CDR3 is CATSEPGESTDTQYF. The CDR3, as DNA: TGTGCCACCAGTGAACCGGGTGAAAGCACAGATACGCAGTATTTT.

This clonotype was counted ten times or more. The chain joins TRBV29-1 to TRBJ1-1, with unresolved D. Germline loops: CDR1 SQVTM, CDR2 ANQGSEA. V was pared by 7 bases and J by 7 bases, with 13 bases between. This CDR3 spans 11 amino acids. This chain's CDR3 is CSAPDRVEAFF. CDR3 in DNA: TGCAGCGCCCCGGATCGTGTTGAAGCTTTCTTT. Supplemented by reference TRBV29-1 and TRBJ1-1, the full variable domain reads SAVISQKPSRDICQRGTSLTIQCQVDSQVTMMFWYRQQPGQSLTLIATANQGSEATYESGFVIDKFPISRPNLTFSTLTVSNMSPEDSSIYLCSAPDRVEAFFGQGTRLTVV.

As for this clonotype: A much bigger clone sits one base away, suggesting this may be a read error. This chain uses TRBV28 with TRBJ1-4; possible D gene TRBD1, 5 bases. V lost 5 bases and J lost 10, with 23 bases in between. This CDR3 is built from 16 residues. CDR1 and CDR2 (germline): MDHEN, SYDVKM. The CDR3 region has the DNA TGTGCCAGCAGTCCCGAGCCGACAGTTTTCGTTGGAAAACTGTTTTTT. This translates into CASSPEPTVFVGKLFF.

This clonotype showed up just a few times. V and J are TRBV9 and TRBJ2-1; tentatively, D is TRBD2 (6 bases). Per the germline V gene, CDR1 is SGDLS and CDR2 is YYNGEE. This CDR3 is 15 amino acids long. With 5 bases removed from V and 0 bases from J, the gap between germline ends came to 12 bases. The CDR3 region has the DNA TGTGCCAGCAGTTGGGGAGGAAACTCCTACAATGAGCAGTTCTTC. Encoded protein: CASSWGGNSYNEQFF. Variable domain in full (rest from reference TRBV9 and TRBJ2-1): DSGVTQTPKHLITATGQRVTLRCSPRSGDLSVYWYQQSLDQGLQFLIQYYNGEERAKGNILERFSAQQFPDLHSELNLSSLELGDSALYFCASSWGGNSYNEQFFGPGTRLTVL.

This clonotype was recorded at least ten times. The gene calls are TRBV18 and TRBJ2-3; D gene uncertain. Germline V gene sequence: CDR1 KGHSH, CDR2 LQKENI. The CDR3 totals 16 residues. The ends were cut back, 2 bases at V and 2 bases at J, with 14 bases in the middle. The CDR3 is CASSPTGLRITDTQYF. The CDR3 coding sequence is TGTGCCAGCTCACCAACCGGTTTGCGGATCACAGATACGCAGTATTTT.

In regard to this clonotype: This may come from a read error, since a much larger clone is one base off. This chain connects TRBV12-3 or TRBV12-4 to TRBJ2-5, with a possible D match to TRBD2 (5 bases). V dropped 2 bases and J dropped 2 bases, with 6 bases sitting between them. This CDR3 spans 13 amino acids. The CDR3 DNA sequence: TGTGCCAGCAGTTTACGGGAACAAGAGACCCAGTACTTC. Residues: CASSLREQETQYF.

This clonotype was observed at least ten times. The chain combines TRBV7-2 with TRBJ2-3; 7 bases match TRBD2. V shed 3 bases, J shed 4 bases, and the junction held 4 bases outside the gene matches. CDR3 length: 14 amino acids. Germline loops: CDR1 SGHTA, CDR2 FQGNSA. CDR3 in DNA: TGTGCCAGCAGCTTTACTAGCGTGGCAGATACGCAGTATTTT. This gives the protein CASSFTSVADTQYF.